The entry below describes one TCR beta chain. These data originate in a study of PD-1 blockade in classical Hodgkin lymphoma. The CDR3 spans 16 residues. The V gene's germline CDR1 is SGHAT and CDR2 FQNNGV. The ends lost 1 base at V and 5 bases at J; junction bases unmatched: 10. Assay used: immunoSEQ multiplex PCR; TCRdb lists only in-frame clones, some missing. This sample has 80,000 to 95,000 clones, with 75% to 85% found just once. Regarding time point: cycle 4 day 1 (C4D1), after 6 weeks of nivolumab. All the patients suffered relapse after autologous stem cell transplantation, and brentuximab vedotin exposure differed.

Sequencing was performed on peripheral blood mononuclear cells (PBMCs), taken before the fourth cycle of nivolumab. This chain joins TRBV11-2 and TRBJ2-5; 7 bases are shared with TRBD1. This receptor was obtained from a human donor with classical Hodgkin lymphoma. This CDR3 is CASSLVLLGGKETQYF. The CDR3 DNA reads TGTGCCAGCAGCTTAGTACTCCTAGGGGGCAAGGAGACCCAGTACTTC.